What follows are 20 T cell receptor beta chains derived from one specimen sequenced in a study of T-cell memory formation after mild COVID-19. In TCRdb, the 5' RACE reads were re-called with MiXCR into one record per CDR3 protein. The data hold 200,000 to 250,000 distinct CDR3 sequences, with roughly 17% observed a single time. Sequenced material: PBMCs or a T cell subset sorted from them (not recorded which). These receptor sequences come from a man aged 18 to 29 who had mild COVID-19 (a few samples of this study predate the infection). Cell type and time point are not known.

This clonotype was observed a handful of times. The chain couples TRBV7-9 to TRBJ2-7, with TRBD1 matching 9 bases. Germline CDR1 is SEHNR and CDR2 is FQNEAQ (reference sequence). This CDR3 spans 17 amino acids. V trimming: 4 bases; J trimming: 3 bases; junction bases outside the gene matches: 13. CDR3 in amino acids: CASSSSPGQGRHYEQYV. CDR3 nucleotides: TGTGCCAGCAGCTCCTCTCCGGGACAGGGAAGGCACTACGAGCAGTACGTC.

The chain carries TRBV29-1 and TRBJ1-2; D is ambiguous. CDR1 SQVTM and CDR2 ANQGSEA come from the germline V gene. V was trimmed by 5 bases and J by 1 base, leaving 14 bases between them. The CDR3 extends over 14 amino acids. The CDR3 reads CSVFDSQFNYGYTF. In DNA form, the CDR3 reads TGCAGCGTTTTCGATTCCCAGTTTAACTATGGCTACACCTTC.

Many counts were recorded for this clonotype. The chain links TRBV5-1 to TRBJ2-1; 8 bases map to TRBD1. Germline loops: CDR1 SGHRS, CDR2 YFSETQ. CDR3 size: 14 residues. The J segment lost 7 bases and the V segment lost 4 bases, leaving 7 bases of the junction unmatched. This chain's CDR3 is CASSRGQDPNEQFF. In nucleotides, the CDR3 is TGCGCCAGCAGCAGGGGACAGGACCCAAATGAGCAGTTCTTC.

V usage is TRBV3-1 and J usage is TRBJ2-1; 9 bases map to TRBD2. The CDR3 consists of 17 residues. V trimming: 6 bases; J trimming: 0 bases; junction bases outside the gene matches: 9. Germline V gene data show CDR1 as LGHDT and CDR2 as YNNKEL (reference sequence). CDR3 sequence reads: CASRGGSRGGSYNEQFF. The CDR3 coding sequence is TGTGCCAGCAGAGGTGGCTCGCGGGGGGGCTCCTACAATGAGCAGTTCTTC.

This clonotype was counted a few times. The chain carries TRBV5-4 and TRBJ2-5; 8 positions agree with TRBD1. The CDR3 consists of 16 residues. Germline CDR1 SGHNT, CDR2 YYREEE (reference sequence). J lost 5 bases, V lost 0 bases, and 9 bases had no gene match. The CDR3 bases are TGTGCCAGCAGCTTGGCCCAGGGGGCGTCAAGGGAGACCCAGTACTTC. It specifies CASSLAQGASRETQYF.

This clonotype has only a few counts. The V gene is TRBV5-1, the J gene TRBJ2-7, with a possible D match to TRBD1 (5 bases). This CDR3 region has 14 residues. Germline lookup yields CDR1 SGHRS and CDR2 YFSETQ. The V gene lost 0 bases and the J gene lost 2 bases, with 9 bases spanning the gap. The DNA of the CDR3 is TGCGCCAGCAGCTTGGTCCAGGGAACCTACGAGCAGTACTTC. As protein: CASSLVQGTYEQYF. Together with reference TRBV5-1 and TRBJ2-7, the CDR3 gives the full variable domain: KAGVTQTPRYLIKTRGQQVTLSCSPISGHRSVSWYQQTPGQGLQFLFEYFSETQRNKGNFPGRFSGRQFSNSRSEMNVSTLELGDSALYLCASSLVQGTYEQYFGPGTRLTVT.

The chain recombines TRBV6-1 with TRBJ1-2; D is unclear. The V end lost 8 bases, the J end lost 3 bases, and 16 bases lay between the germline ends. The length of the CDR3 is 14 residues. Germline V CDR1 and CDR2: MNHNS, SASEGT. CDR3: CASAETFRDYGYTF. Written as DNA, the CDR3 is TGTGCCAGCGCGGAGACATTTAGGGACTATGGCTACACCTTC.

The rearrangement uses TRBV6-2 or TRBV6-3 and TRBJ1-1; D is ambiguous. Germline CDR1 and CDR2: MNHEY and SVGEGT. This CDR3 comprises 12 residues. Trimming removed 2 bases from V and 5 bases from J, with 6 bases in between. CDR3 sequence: CASSYGRTEAFF. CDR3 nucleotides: TGTGCCAGCAGTTACGGGCGGACTGAAGCTTTCTTT.

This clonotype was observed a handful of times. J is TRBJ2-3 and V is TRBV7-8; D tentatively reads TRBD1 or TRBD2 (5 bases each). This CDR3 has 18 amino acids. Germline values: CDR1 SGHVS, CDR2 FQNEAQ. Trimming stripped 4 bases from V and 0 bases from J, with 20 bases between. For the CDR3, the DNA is TGTGCCAGCAGCTCCGGCGGGTTTCGGGGACCGAGCACAGATACGCAGTATTTT. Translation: CASSSGGFRGPSTDTQYF.

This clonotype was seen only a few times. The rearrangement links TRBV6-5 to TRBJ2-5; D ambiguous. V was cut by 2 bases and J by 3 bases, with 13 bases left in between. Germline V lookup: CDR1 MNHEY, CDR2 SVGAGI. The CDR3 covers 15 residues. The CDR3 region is CASSYDRNREETQYF. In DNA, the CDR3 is TGTGCCAGCAGTTACGATCGTAATCGGGAAGAGACCCAGTACTTC.

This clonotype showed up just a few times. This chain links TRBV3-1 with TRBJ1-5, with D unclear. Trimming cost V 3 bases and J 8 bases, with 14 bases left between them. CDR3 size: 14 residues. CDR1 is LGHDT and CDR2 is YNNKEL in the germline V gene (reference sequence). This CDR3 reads CASSQGSQLEPQHF. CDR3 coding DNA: TGTGCCAGCAGCCAGGGCTCCCAGCTTGAGCCCCAGCATTTT.

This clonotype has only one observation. The DNA of the CDR3 is TGCAGTGCTCTGAGGGGAGAGACCCAGTACTTC. Protein product: CSALRGETQYF. This chain connects TRBV20-1 to TRBJ2-5, with D perhaps being TRBD1 or TRBD2 (5 bases each). This CDR3 contains 11 residues. Germline loops: CDR1 DFQATT, CDR2 SNEGSKA (reference sequence). Trimming left V 5 bases short and J 4 bases short, with 8 bases between.

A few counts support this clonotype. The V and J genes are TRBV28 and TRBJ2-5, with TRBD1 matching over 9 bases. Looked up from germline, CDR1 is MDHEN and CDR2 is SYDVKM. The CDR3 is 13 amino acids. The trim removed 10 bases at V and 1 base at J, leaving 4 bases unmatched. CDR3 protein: CATEDRGQETQYF. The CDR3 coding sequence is TGTGCCACCGAGGACAGGGGCCAAGAGACCCAGTACTTC.

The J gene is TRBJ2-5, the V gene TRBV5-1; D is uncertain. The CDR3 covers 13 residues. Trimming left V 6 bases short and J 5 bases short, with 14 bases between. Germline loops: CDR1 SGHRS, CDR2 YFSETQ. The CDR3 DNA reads TGCGCCAGCACCTCAGATGGGCACGAGACCCAGTACTTC. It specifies CASTSDGHETQYF. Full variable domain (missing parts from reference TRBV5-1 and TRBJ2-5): KAGVTQTPRYLIKTRGQQVTLSCSPISGHRSVSWYQQTPGQGLQFLFEYFSETQRNKGNFPGRFSGRQFSNSRSEMNVSTLELGDSALYLCASTSDGHETQYFGPGTRLLVL.

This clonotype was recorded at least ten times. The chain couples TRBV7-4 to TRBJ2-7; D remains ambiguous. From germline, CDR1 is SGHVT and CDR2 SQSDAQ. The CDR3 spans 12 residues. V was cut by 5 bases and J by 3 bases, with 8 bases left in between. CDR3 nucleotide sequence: TGTGCCAGCAGCCCGTCCTACTACGAGCAGTACTTC. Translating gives CASSPSYYEQYF.

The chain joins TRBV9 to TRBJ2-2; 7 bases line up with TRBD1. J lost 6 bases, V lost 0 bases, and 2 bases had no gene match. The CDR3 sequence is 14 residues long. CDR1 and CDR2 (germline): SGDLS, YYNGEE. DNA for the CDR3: TGTGCCAGCAGCGTAGACAGGGGAGCCGGGGAGCTGTTTTTT. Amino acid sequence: CASSVDRGAGELFF. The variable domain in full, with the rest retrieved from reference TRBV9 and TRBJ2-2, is DSGVTQTPKHLITATGQRVTLRCSPRSGDLSVYWYQQSLDQGLQFLIQYYNGEERAKGNILERFSAQQFPDLHSELNLSSLELGDSALYFCASSVDRGAGELFFGEGSRLTVL.

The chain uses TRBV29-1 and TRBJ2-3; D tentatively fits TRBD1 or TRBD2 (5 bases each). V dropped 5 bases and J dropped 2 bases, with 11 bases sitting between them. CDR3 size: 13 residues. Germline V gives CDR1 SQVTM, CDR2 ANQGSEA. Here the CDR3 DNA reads TGCAGCGTTACCCGGGGCTCCACAGATACGCAGTATTTT. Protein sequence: CSVTRGSTDTQYF.

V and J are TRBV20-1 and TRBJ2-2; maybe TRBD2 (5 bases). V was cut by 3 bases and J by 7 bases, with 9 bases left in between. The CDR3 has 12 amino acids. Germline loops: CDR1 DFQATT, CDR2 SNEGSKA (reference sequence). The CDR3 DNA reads TGCAGTGCTAGTGAGGGAGACGGGGAGCTGTTTTTT. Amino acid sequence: CSASEGDGELFF.

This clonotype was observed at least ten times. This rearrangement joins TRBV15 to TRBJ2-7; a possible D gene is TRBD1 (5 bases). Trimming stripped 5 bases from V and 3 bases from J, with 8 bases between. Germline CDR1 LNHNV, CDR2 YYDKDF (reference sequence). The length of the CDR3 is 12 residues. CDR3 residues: CATSPTGYEQYV. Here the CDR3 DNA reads TGTGCCACCAGCCCAACAGGCTACGAGCAGTACGTC.

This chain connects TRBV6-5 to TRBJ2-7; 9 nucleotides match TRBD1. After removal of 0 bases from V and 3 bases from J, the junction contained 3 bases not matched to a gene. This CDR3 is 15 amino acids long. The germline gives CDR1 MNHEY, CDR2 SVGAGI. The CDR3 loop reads CASSYSRTGVYEQYF. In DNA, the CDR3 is TGTGCCAGCAGTTACTCGAGGACAGGGGTCTACGAGCAGTACTTC.